What follows is one T cell receptor beta chain and its context. Its antigen remains unknown. Produced via immunoSEQ multiplex PCR; TCRdb's table is partial and in-frame only. Among approximately 100,000 clones listed, under 90% were seen once. This sample was included in a study of a mutant IDH1 vaccine in newly diagnosed glioma. Described time point: week 47, end of study. With topical imiquimod, each dose of the vaccine consisted of 300 ug of mutant IDH1 20-mer peptide. Astrocytomas that were new, WHO grade 3 or 4, IDH1-mutant and ATRX-lost were present in the donors. The origin of this receptor is a woman aged 50 to 65 with glioma. Material: PBMCs, obtained from a glioma patient whose treatment included an IDH1 peptide vaccine.

The CDR3 here is CASSLRTTTGELFF. The CDR3 DNA follows: TGTGCCAGCAGTTTGCGTACAACGACCGGGGAGCTGTTTTTT. The gene calls are TRBV28 and TRBJ2-2; D uncertain. The CDR3 runs 14 residues. Trimming shortened V by 3 bases and J by 5 bases, and 10 bases separated the two germline ends. Germline CDR1 MDHEN, CDR2 SYDVKM. The complete variable domain, with remaining parts taken from reference TRBV28 and TRBJ2-2, reads DVKVTQSSRYLVKRTGEKVFLECVQDMDHENMFWYRQDPGLGLRLIYFSYDVKMKEKGDIPEGYSVSREKKERFSLILESASTNQTSMYLCASSLRTTTGELFFGEGSRLTVL.